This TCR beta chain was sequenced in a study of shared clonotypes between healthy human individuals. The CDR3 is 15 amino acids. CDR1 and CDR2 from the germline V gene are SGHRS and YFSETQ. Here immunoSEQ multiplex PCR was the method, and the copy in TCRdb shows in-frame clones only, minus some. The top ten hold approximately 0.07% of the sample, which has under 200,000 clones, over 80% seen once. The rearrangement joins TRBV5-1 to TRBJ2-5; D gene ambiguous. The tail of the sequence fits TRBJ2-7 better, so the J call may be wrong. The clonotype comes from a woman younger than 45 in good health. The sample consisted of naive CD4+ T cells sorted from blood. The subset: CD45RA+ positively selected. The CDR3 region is CASSLARYPAYEQYF. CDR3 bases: TGCGCCAGCAGCTTGGCCCGCTATCCCGCCTACGAGCAGTACTTC.